This TCR beta chain appears in the sequencing data of a study of T cell changes during pregnancy in multiple sclerosis. Sequencing used immunoSEQ multiplex PCR; TCRdb keeps in-frame clones, though not all of them. The table has 70,000 to 100,000 clones, over 80% seen once. This CDR3 contains 13 residues. Germline V gene sequence: CDR1 SNHLY, CDR2 FYNNEI. V shed 6 bases and J shed 2 bases, with 10 bases lying between them. This TCR was recovered from a female donor with multiple sclerosis, enrolled in a pregnancy study. The chain couples TRBV2 to TRBJ1-2; D possibly corresponds to TRBD1 (6 bases). The specimen comprised peripheral blood, sampled in the first trimester of pregnancy. CDR3 residues: CASSVGQNYGYTF. CDR3 in DNA: TGTGCCAGCAGCGTAGGACAGAACTATGGCTACACCTTC.